These 19 T cell receptor beta chains were all obtained from the same sample, sequenced in a study of cytomegalovirus exposure and HLA in healthy donors (dated by TCRdb to the late 2010s). Library construction relied on the immunoSEQ multiplex PCR assay. For the multiplex PCR, a mixture combining 60 forward primers for TCR Vbeta segments and 13 reverse primers for TCR Jbeta segments was used. The table was pulled from immuneACCESS by TCRdb, which kept in-frame rearrangements only. Such tables lose some clones; where checked, under half of the loss comes from unresolved V genes, and the rest has no known cause. In this sample the table shows over 150,000 clones, 65% to 90% of which occur a single time. Of the sample, around 1.2% falls within the top ten clones. Sequencing input: PBMCs. These receptors all stem from a girl aged 2-15 years in good health and CMV-seropositive.

This chain uses TRBV6-4 with TRBJ2-1, with a weak D call TRBD1 (5 bases). Germline V lookup: CDR1 MRHNA, CDR2 SNTAGT. Trimming pared 1 base from V and 2 bases from J, leaving 18 bases between. The CDR3 extends over 18 amino acids. Here the CDR3 DNA reads TGTGCCAGCAGTGACTGTCGAGGACCGCCAGGGCCCTACAATGAGCAGTTCTTC. Protein: CASSDCRGPPGPYNEQFF.

The rearrangement joins TRBV5-1 to TRBJ1-5; D not certain. CDR1 and CDR2 (germline): SGHRS, YFSETQ. The ends were cut back, 0 bases at V and 6 bases at J, with 10 bases in the middle. CDR3 length: 14 amino acids. The CDR3 spells CASSLVGDGQPQHF. The CDR3 bases are TGCGCCAGCAGCTTGGTGGGAGACGGTCAGCCCCAGCATTTT. Variable domain in full (rest from reference TRBV5-1 and TRBJ1-5): KAGVTQTPRYLIKTRGQQVTLSCSPISGHRSVSWYQQTPGQGLQFLFEYFSETQRNKGNFPGRFSGRQFSNSRSEMNVSTLELGDSALYLCASSLVGDGQPQHFGDGTRLSIL.

This chain uses TRBV28 with TRBJ2-7; 10 nucleotides line up with TRBD2. Germline trimming cut 3 bases from V and 4 bases from J; bases unmatched to any gene: 6. Germline CDR1 and CDR2: MDHEN and SYDVKM. The CDR3 covers 15 residues. CDR3 protein: CASSFGLAGVYEQYF. In DNA, the CDR3 is TGTGCCAGCAGTTTTGGGCTAGCGGGAGTATACGAGCAGTACTTC.

The chain employs TRBV28 and TRBJ1-5, with 10 bases lining up with TRBD1. Germline V gives CDR1 MDHEN, CDR2 SYDVKM. Trimming removed 3 bases from V and 6 bases from J; junction bases left unmatched: 8. CDR3 length: 16 amino acids. CDR3 nucleotides: TGTGCCAGCAGTTTTGGAGGACAGGGGGTCTTTCAGCCCCAGCATTTT. This sequence encodes CASSFGGQGVFQPQHF.

The chain combines TRBV19 with TRBJ1-4; TRBD1 agrees at 8 bases. The CDR3 is 16 amino acids. Unmatched junction bases numbered 3, after V lost 0 bases and J lost 3 bases. The germline V gene encodes CDR1 LNHDA and CDR2 SQIVND (reference sequence). The CDR3: CASSIDSGQANEKLFF. The CDR3 DNA is TGTGCCAGTAGTATAGACTCGGGACAGGCTAATGAAAAACTGTTTTTT.

In this sample, this clone turned up a few times. The CDR3 region has the DNA TGTGCCAGCAGCCGAGGACAGGGAGGGAATGAAAAACTGTTTTTT. This sequence encodes CASSRGQGGNEKLFF. The chain carries TRBV5-4 and TRBJ1-4; 8 positions match TRBD1. Germline CDR1 is SGHNT and CDR2 is YYREEE (reference sequence). The junction had 7 bases not matched to a gene; V was cut back by 4 bases and J by 5 bases. This CDR3 is built from 15 residues.

This clone was seen more than once but under ten times. The chain joins TRBV6-6 to TRBJ2-1; 10 bases line up with TRBD2. Losses at the gene ends were 2 bases for V and 4 bases for J; bases not matched to a gene: 2. The CDR3 has 15 residues. Per germline, CDR1 MNHNY and CDR2 SVGAGI (reference sequence). The CDR3 protein is CASSYELAGYNEQFF. CDR3 DNA: TGTGCCAGCAGTTACGAACTAGCGGGATACAATGAGCAGTTCTTC.

This clone was seen once. The chain recombines TRBV10-3 with TRBJ1-2, with D possibly matching TRBD1 (5 bases). Germline assignment: CDR1 ENHRY and CDR2 SYGVKD. This CDR3 has 14 amino acids. Between the trimmed V and J ends, which lost 7 bases and 2 bases, there was a span of 14 bases. The CDR3 bases are TGTGCCATCAAAGGGGTTGGGGGGAACTATGGCTACACCTTC. Residues: CAIKGVGGNYGYTF.

J is TRBJ2-2 and V is TRBV6-5, with 7 bases fitting TRBD1. CDR1 and CDR2 (germline): MNHEY, SVGAGI. The V and J ends lost 5 bases and 1 base, in that order; junction bases with no gene match: 1. This CDR3 region has 14 residues. The DNA for the CDR3 is TGTGCCAGCAGTAGACAGGGGAACACCGGGGAGCTGTTTTTT. Amino acid sequence: CASSRQGNTGELFF.

The chain uses TRBV27 and TRBJ1-1, with unresolved D. The germline V gene encodes CDR1 MNHEY and CDR2 SMNVEV (reference sequence). V was cut by 3 bases and J by 8 bases, with 16 bases left in between. The CDR3 has 14 residues. CDR3 coding DNA: TGTGCCAGCAGTTTCCATCTAGGCTTTGGGGAAGCTTTCTTT. It yields the protein CASSFHLGFGEAFF.

CDR3 protein: CASSFRTQGDTQYF. CDR3 sequence (DNA): TGTGCCAGCAGTTTCCGCACGCAGGGAGATACGCAGTATTTT. The chain employs TRBV6-5 and TRBJ2-3, with D maybe TRBD1 (5 bases). The length of the CDR3 is 14 residues. V lost 4 bases, J lost 5 bases, and 13 bases lay in between. Germline CDR1 reads MNHEY; CDR2 reads SVGAGI.

This chain uses TRBV2 with TRBJ1-1, with a tentative D call TRBD1 (6 bases). The CDR3 runs 14 residues. V lost 7 bases and J 4 bases, leaving 16 bases between the germline ends. Per the germline V gene, CDR1 is SNHLY and CDR2 is FYNNEI. The CDR3 DNA sequence: TGTGCCAGCACCCTTGACAGGAGCGGCACTGAAGCTTTCTTT. Translated: CASTLDRSGTEAFF.

This clone was picked up a small number of times. The chain joins TRBV6-1 to TRBJ1-4; D gene uncertain. The germline CDR1 and CDR2 sequences are MNHNS and SASEGT. CDR3 length equals 16 residues. Trimming removed 2 bases from V and 7 bases from J, with 17 bases in between. The CDR3 reads CASSELLGGLSEKLFF. The CDR3 coding sequence is TGTGCCAGCAGTGAATTATTGGGAGGGTTGAGTGAAAAACTGTTTTTT.

The chain employs TRBV6-1 and TRBJ2-1; 7 positions agree with TRBD1. The CDR3 has 15 residues. Trimming at V came to 6 bases and at J to 5 bases, leaving 10 bases not matched to a gene. Germline CDR1 reads MNHNS; CDR2 reads SASEGT. In DNA, the CDR3 is TGTGCCAGCAGAAAACCGGGACAGTTGGACAATGAGCAGTTCTTC. Its protein is CASRKPGQLDNEQFF.

DNA for the CDR3: TGTGCCAGCAGGGAACAGGGACGGAAATCCTACGAGCAGTACTTC. Its protein product is CASREQGRKSYEQYF. The chain links TRBV28 to TRBJ2-7; the D gene is possibly TRBD1 (6 bases). The V end lost 6 bases, the J end lost 1 base, and 16 bases lay between the germline ends. The CDR3 contains 15 residues. The germline CDR1 and CDR2 sequences are MDHEN and SYDVKM.

This clone was observed a single time. The rearrangement uses TRBV27 and TRBJ1-6; 10 nucleotides match TRBD1. V shed 5 bases and J 9 bases; nucleotides not matched to a gene: 7. CDR3 length: 15 amino acids. The germline gives CDR1 MNHEY, CDR2 SMNVEV (reference sequence). The DNA for the CDR3 is TGTGCCAGCAGTCACCGGGACAGGGGCTCTTCACCCCTCCACTTT. This translates into CASSHRDRGSSPLHF.

This clone was seen a single time. The chain has TRBV9 and TRBJ2-1, with 7 bases identical to TRBD2. Trimming took 7 bases from V and 3 from J; bases not matched to a gene: 4. CDR1 SGDLS and CDR2 YYNGEE come from the germline V gene. The CDR3 length is 13 residues. The CDR3, as DNA: TGTGCCAGCGGTGGCGGGAGCTACAATGAGCAGTTCTTC. Protein product: CASGGGSYNEQFF.

This clone was picked up a small number of times. The rearrangement links TRBV4-1 to TRBJ2-3, with 8 bases lining up with TRBD1. In germline, CDR1 is MGHRA, CDR2 YSYEKL. With V trimmed by 6 bases and J by 5 bases, 7 bases remained unmatched. The CDR3 sequence is 14 residues long. The DNA of the CDR3 is TGCGCCAGCAGTTACGGACAGGGAAGAGATACGCAGTATTTT. The encoded protein is CASSYGQGRDTQYF.

The chain is built from TRBV5-1 and TRBJ2-5, with D maybe TRBD2 (6 bases). This CDR3 comprises 16 residues. Trimming took 4 bases from V and 0 from J, leaving 16 bases between them. CDR1 is SGHRS and CDR2 is YFSETQ in the germline V gene. The CDR3 DNA sequence: TGCGCCAGCAGCCAACTAGCTTCGGGGTACCAAGAGACCCAGTACTTC. Amino acid sequence: CASSQLASGYQETQYF.